The source of this TCR beta chain is a study of cytomegalovirus exposure and HLA in healthy donors. Findings and caveats of the study: The presence/absence work took it that sequencing depth was about the same across donors.

V was pared by 0 bases and J by 3 bases, with 15 bases between. Germline CDR1 MNHNS, CDR2 SASEGT. The CDR3 runs to 17 residues. Of note for this clone: Its matching antigen is unknown.

PCR involved 60 Vbeta and 13 Jbeta primers. In the source study's methods: Unique TCR beta chains numbered around 80 million in a later analysis, with about 11 million shared. TCRdb keeps only in-frame clones here, not all; method: immunoSEQ multiplex PCR. V and J calls and clone size follow that table, whereas D and trimming were derived from the DNA. The profile shows approximately 220,000 clones, 82% of them singletons. Those who donated were healthy bone marrow donors. Sampled while nominally healthy, donors likely had unrecorded immune exposures. The gene calls are TRBV6-1 and TRBJ2-1; a possible D gene is TRBD2 (6 bases). Material for sequencing was PBMCs. The source of this sequence is a man between 35 and 55 years old in good health and CMV-seropositive. This chain's CDR3 is CASSEAYSGAIYNEQFF. The CDR3, as DNA: TGTGCCAGCAGTGAAGCGTATAGCGGAGCTATCTACAATGAGCAGTTCTTC.